This T cell receptor (beta chain) emerged from a study of lymphopenia after photon versus proton radiotherapy. Points from the study as a whole: Photon-treated patients lost naive T cells and TCR diversity; proton-treated stayed stable. Larger post-nadir TCR diversity loss correlated inversely with survival in deceased patients. Post-nadir diversity loss with photons came from oligoclonal expansion, particularly CD8+ Temra cells.

In the case of this clone: Its antigen is currently unknown.

Clones were read by immunoSEQ multiplex PCR, and TCRdb kept only the in-frame ones, dropping some. The repertoire has approximately 29,000 clones, about 87% of them found once; the top ten carry roughly 14%. In germline, CDR1 is LNHDA, CDR2 SQIVND (reference sequence). Trimming shortened V by 5 bases and J by 13 bases, and 15 bases separated the two germline ends. The CDR3 contains 13 residues. The chain carries TRBV19 and TRBJ1-6; D is undetermined. This specimen consisted of peripheral blood, obtained from a patient treated with proton-based radiotherapy. The source is a woman aged 70-85 years with pancreatic cancer. CDR3 in DNA: TGTGCCAGTAGTCCGGACGTGGATACGCCCCTCCACTTT. It translates to CASSPDVDTPLHF. The full variable domain, completed using reference TRBV19 and TRBJ1-6, is DGGITQSPKYLFRKEGQNVTLSCEQNLNHDAMYWYRQDPGQGLRLIYYSQIVNDFQKGDIAEGYSVSREKKESFPLTVTSAQKNPTAFYLCASSPDVDTPLHFGNGTRLTVT.